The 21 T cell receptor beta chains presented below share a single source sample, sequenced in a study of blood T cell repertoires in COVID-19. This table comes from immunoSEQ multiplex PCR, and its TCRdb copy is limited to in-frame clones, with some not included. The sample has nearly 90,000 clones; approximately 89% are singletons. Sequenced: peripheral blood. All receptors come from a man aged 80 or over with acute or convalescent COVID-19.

CDR3: CASREQLAFEQYF. For the CDR3, the DNA is TGTGCCAGCAGAGAACAACTAGCGTTCGAGCAGTACTTC. The chain uses TRBV27 and TRBJ2-7, with TRBD2 identical over 7 bases. Germline CDR1 is MNHEY and CDR2 is SMNVEV (reference sequence). V shed 6 bases, J shed 6 bases, and the junction held 8 bases outside the gene matches. CDR3 length: 13 residues.

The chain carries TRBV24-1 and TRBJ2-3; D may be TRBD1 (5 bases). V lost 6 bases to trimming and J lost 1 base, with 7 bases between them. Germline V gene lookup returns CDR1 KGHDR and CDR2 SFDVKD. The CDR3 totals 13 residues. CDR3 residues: CATSSQGTDTQYF. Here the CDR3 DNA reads TGTGCCACCAGTTCACAGGGCACAGATACGCAGTATTTT.

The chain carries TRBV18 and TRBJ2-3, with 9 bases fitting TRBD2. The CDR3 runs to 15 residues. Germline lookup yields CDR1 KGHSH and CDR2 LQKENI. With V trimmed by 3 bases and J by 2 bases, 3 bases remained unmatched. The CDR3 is CASSPRLAATDTQYF. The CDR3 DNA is TGTGCCAGCTCACCGCGACTAGCGGCCACAGATACGCAGTATTTT.

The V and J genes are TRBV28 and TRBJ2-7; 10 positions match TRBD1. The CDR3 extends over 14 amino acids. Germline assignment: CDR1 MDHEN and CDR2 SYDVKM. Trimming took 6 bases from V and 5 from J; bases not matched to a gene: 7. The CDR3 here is CASSPGQGFDEQYF. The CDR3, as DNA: TGTGCCAGCAGCCCGGGACAGGGGTTCGACGAGCAGTACTTC.

The DNA for the CDR3 is TGTGCCAGCAGCTCGGGACTCCTCTCTGGAAACACCATATATTTT. It specifies CASSSGLLSGNTIYF. The J gene is TRBJ1-3, the V gene TRBV7-6, with D possibly being TRBD1 (5 bases). The ends were cut back, 4 bases at V and 0 bases at J, with 10 bases in the middle. Germline CDR1 is SGHVS and CDR2 is FNYEAQ. The CDR3 has 15 residues. Combining the CDR3 with reference TRBV7-6 and TRBJ1-3 gives the whole variable domain GAGVSQSPRYKVTKRGQDVALRCDPISGHVSLYWYRQALGQGPEFLTYFNYEAQQDKSGLPNDRFSAERPEGSISTLTIQRTEQRDSAMYRCASSSGLLSGNTIYFGEGSWLTVV.

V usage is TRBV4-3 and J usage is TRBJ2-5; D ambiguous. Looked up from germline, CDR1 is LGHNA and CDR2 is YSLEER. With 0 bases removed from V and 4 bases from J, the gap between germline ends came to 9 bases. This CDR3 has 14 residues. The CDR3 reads CASSQDNGGETQYF. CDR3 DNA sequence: TGCGCCAGCAGCCAAGATAATGGCGGAGAGACCCAGTACTTC.

As DNA, the CDR3 is TGTGCCAGCAGCTCGAGCGGGGGTTCCTACAATGAGCAGTTCTTC. Its protein product is CASSSSGGSYNEQFF. The chain joins TRBV7-3 to TRBJ2-1, with TRBD2 identical over 8 bases. The germline V gene has CDR1 SGHTA and CDR2 FQGTGA. This CDR3 contains 15 residues. With 4 bases clipped from V and 1 base from J, the junction kept 3 bases outside the gene matches.

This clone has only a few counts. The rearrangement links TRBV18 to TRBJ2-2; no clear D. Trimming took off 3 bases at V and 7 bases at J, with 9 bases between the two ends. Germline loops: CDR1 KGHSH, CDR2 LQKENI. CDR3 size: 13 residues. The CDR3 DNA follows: TGTGCCAGCTCACCCCCGTCACTCGGGGAGCTGTTTTTT. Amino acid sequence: CASSPPSLGELFF.

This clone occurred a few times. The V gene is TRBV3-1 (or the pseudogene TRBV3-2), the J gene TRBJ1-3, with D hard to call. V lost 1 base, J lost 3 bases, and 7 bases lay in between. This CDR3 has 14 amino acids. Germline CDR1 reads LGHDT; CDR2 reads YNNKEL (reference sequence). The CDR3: CASSQGLIGNTIYF. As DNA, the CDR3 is TGTGCCAGCAGCCAAGGACTGATTGGAAACACCATATATTTT.

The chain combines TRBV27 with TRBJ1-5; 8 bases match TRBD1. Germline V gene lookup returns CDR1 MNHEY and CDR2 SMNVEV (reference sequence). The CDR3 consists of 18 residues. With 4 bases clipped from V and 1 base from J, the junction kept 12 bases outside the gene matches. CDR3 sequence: CASSSRLPGQASNQPQHF. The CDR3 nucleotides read TGTGCCAGCAGTTCCAGACTCCCGGGACAGGCGAGCAATCAGCCCCAGCATTTT.

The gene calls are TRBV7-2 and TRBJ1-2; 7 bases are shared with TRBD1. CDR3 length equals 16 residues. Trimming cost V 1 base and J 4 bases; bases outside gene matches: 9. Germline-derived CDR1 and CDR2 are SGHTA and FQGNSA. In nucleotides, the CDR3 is TGTGCCAGCAGCTTAGACCCGGCAGGGGGTAGCTATGGCTACACCTTC. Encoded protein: CASSLDPAGGSYGYTF.

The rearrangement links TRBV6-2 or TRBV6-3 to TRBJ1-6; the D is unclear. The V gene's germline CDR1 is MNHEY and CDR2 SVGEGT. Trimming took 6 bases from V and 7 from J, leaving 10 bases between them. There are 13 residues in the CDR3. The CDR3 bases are TGTGCCAGCAGCCCGGGCCCAAATTCACCCCTCCACTTT. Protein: CASSPGPNSPLHF.

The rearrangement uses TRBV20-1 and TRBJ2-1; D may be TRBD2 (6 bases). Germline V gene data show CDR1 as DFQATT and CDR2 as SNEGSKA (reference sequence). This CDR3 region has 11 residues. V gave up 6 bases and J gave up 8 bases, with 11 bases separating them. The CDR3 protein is CSARTGDEQFF. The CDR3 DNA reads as TGCAGTGCCAGGACGGGAGATGAGCAGTTCTTC.

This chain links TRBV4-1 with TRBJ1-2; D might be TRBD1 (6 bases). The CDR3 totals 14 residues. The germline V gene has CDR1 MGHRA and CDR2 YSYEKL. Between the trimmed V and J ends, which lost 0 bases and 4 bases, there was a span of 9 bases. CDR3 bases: TGCGCCAGCAGCCAAGATCAGGGGACCTATGGCTACACCTTC. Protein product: CASSQDQGTYGYTF.

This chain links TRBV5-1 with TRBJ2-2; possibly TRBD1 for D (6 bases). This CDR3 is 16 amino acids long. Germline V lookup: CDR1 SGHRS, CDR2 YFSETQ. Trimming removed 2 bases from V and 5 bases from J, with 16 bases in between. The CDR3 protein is CASSFEGQGVTGELFF. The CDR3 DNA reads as TGCGCCAGCAGCTTCGAGGGACAAGGGGTAACCGGGGAGCTGTTTTTT.

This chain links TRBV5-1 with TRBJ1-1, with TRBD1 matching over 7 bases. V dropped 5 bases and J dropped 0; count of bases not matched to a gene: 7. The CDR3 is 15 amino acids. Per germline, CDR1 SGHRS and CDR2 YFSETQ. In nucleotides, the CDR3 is TGCGCCAGCAGTGAGGGACAGTCCATGAACACTGAAGCTTTCTTT. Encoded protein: CASSEGQSMNTEAFF.

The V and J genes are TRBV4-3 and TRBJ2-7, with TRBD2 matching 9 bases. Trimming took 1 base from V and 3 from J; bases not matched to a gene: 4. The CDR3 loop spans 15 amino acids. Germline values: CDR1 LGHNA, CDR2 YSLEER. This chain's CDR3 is CASSQVLSGSYEQYF. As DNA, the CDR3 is TGCGCCAGCAGCCAAGTTCTTAGCGGGAGCTACGAGCAGTACTTC.

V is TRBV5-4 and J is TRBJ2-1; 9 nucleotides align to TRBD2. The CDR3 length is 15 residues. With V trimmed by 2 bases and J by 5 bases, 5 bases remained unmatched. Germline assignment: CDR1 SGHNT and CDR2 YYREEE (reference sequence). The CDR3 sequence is CASSLRAGGDNEQFF. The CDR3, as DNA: TGTGCCAGCAGCTTACGAGCGGGGGGCGACAATGAGCAGTTCTTC.

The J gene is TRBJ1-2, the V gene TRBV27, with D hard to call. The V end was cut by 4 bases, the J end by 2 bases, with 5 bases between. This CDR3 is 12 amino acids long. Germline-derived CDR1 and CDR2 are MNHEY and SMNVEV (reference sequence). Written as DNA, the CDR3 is TGTGCCAGCAGTTCACGGAACTATGGCTACACCTTC. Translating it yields CASSSRNYGYTF.

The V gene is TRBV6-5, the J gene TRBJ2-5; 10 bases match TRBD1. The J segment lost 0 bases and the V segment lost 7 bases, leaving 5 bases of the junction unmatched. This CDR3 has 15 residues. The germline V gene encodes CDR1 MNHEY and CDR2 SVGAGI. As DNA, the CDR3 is TGTGCCAGCACCCCGGGACAGGGGTACCAAGAGACCCAGTACTTC. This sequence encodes CASTPGQGYQETQYF.

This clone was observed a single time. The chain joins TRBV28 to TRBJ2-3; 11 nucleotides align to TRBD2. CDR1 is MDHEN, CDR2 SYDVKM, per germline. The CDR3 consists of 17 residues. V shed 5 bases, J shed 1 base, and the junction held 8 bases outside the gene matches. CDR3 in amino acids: CASSPGTSGLRTDTQYF. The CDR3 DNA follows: TGTGCCAGCAGTCCCGGGACTAGCGGCCTTCGCACAGATACGCAGTATTTT.